The T cell receptor beta chain described here comes from a study of human CD8 memory T cell subsets. Per germline, CDR1 SGHVS and CDR2 FQNEAQ. This CDR3 has 15 residues. Investigators built TCR beta libraries using UMI-labeled 5' RACE. TCRdb re-called the 5' RACE reads; every CDR3 protein appears as one record, without DNA. There are about 5,400 distinct CDR3 sequences in the sample, with 35% to 45% held by the top ten. The clonotype comes from a human donor in good health. The chain is built from TRBV7-8 and TRBJ1-2; TCRdb outputs TRBD1, but without DNA this stays unchecked. Sequencing used CD8+ effector memory T cells (TEM) sorted from PBMCs. Subset noted: effector memory CD8 T cells, CCR7- CD45RO+ CD95+. CDR3 sequence: CASSSVGGANYGYTF. The whole variable domain, remainder taken from reference TRBV7-8 and TRBJ1-2, is GAGVSQSPRYKVAKRGQDVALRCDPISGHVSLFWYQQALGQGPEFLTYFQNEAQLDKSGLPSDRFFAERPEGSVSTLKIQRTQQEDSAVYLCASSSVGGANYGYTFGSGTRLTVV.